This T cell receptor beta chain was observed in a study of T cells in Graves' hyperthyroidism and ophthalmopathy. Losses at the gene ends were 2 bases for V and 3 bases for J; bases not matched to a gene: 8. The CDR3 runs to 16 residues. The germline CDR1 and CDR2 sequences are MNHNY and SVGAGI (reference sequence). This clonotype has a count of ten or more. Its antigen is currently unknown. Amplified TCR beta CDR3 regions derived from RNA transcripts. The HTBI primer set served for first-round RT-PCR of the TCR CDR3. TCRdb independently ran MiXCR on the multiplex PCR reads; one entry per CDR3 protein. The sample lists about 350,000 distinct CDR3 sequences, roughly 13% occurring once. General study results and limits: Among clonotypes expanded in thyroid above 0.001, most were also found in blood.

The sequenced sample consisted of blood. This clonotype originated in a woman between 40 and 50 years old with Graves' ophthalmopathy. The chain uses TRBV6-6 and TRBJ2-5; the match to TRBD1 covers 8 bases. The CDR3 DNA follows: TGTGCCAGCAGTTACGGGGCGGCAGGGGGCGAAGAGACCCAGTACTTC. This encodes CASSYGAAGGEETQYF.